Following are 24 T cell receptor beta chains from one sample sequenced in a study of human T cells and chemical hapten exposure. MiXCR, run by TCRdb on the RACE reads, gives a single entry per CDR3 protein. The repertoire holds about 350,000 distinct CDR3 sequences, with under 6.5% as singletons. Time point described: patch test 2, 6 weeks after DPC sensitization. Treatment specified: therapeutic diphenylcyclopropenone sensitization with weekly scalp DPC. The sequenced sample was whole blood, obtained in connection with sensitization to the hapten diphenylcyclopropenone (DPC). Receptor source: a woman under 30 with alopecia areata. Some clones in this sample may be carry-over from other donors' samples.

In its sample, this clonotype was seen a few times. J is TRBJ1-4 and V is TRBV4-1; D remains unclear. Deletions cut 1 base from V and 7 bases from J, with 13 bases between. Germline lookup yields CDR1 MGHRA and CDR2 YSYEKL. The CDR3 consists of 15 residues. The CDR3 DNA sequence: TGCGCCAGCAGCCAAGTCGGGGTCGGGGTTGAAAAACTGTTTTTT. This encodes CASSQVGVGVEKLFF.

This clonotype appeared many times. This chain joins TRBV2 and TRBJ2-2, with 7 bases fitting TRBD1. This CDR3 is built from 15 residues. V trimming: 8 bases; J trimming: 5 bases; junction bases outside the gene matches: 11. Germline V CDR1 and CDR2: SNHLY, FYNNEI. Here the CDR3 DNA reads TGTGCCAGCGACGGACAGGTCCCTCAGACCGGGGAGCTGTTTTTT. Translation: CASDGQVPQTGELFF.

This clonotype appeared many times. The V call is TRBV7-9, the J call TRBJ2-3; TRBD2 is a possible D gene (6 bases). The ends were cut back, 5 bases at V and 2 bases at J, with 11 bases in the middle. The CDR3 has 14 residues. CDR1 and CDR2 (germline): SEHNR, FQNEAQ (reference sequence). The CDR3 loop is CASSRDFYTDTQYF. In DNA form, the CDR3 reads TGTGCCAGCAGCCGGGACTTTTACACAGATACGCAGTATTTT.

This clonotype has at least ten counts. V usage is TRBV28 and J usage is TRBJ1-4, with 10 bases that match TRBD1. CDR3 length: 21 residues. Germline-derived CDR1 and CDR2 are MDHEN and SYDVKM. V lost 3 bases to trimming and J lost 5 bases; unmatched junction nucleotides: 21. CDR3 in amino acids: CASSLFGTGVIFGRGNEKLFF. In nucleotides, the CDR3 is TGTGCCAGCAGTTTGTTCGGGACAGGGGTTATCTTCGGGCGTGGGAATGAAAAACTGTTTTTT.

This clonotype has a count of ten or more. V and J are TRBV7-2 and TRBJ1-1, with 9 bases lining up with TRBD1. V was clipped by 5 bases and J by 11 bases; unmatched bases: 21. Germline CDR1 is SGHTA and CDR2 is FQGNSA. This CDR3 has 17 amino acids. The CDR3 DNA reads TGTGCCAGCAGCCGATTATCGCTACAGGGGGCAGCCAAGAGGGCTTTCTTT. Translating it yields CASSRLSLQGAAKRAFF.

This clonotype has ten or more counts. The CDR3 loop is CSAAQGSDHQPQHF. CDR3 coding DNA: TGCAGTGCCGCACAGGGTTCAGACCATCAGCCCCAGCATTTT. J is TRBJ1-5 and V is TRBV20-1, with a weak D call TRBD1 (6 bases). The V and J ends lost 6 bases and 5 bases respectively, with 17 bases between them. Germline-derived CDR1 and CDR2 are DFQATT and SNEGSKA (reference sequence). CDR3 size: 14 residues.

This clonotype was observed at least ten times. The CDR3 sequence: CSARDLGQEPYNSPLHF. CDR3 nucleotides: TGCAGTGCTAGAGATTTAGGGCAGGAGCCTTATAATTCACCCCTCCACTTT. The V and J genes are TRBV20-1 and TRBJ1-6; D ambiguous. V was shortened by 0 bases and J by 4 bases, with 16 bases between the two germline ends. This CDR3 region has 17 residues. From germline, CDR1 is DFQATT and CDR2 SNEGSKA (reference sequence).

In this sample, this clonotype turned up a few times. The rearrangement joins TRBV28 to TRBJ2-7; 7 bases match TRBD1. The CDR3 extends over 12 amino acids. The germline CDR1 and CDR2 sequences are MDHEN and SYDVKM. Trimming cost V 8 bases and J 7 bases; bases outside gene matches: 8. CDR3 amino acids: CASAPPGGEQYF. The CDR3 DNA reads TGTGCCAGCGCCCCACCAGGGGGTGAGCAGTACTTC.

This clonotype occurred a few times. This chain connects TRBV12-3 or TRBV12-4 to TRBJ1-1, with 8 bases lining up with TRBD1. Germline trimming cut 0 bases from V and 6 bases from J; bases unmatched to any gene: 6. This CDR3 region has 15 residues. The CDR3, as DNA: TGTGCCAGCAGTTTAGCTGGGACAGGAAACCCTGAAGCTTTCTTT. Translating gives CASSLAGTGNPEAFF.

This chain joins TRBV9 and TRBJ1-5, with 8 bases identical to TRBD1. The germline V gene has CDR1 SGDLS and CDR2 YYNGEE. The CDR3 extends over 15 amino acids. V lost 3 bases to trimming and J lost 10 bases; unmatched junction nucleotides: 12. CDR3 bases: TGTGCCAGCAGCGCTGCAGGGGGCGTTAACAGACCCCAGCATTTT. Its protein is CASSAAGGVNRPQHF.

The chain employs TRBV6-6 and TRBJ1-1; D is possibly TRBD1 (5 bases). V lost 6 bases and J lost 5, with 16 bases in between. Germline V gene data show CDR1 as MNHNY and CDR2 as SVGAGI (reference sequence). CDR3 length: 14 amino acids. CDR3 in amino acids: CASRAWGGRTEAFF. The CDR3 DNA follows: TGTGCCAGCAGGGCATGGGGGGGAAGGACTGAAGCTTTCTTT.

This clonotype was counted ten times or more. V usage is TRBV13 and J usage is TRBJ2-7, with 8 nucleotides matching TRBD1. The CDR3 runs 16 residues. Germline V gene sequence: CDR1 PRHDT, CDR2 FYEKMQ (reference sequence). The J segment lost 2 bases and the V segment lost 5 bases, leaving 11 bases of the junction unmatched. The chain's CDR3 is CASSQQGGSLAYEQYF. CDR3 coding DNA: TGTGCCAGCAGCCAACAGGGGGGATCCTTGGCCTACGAGCAGTACTTC.

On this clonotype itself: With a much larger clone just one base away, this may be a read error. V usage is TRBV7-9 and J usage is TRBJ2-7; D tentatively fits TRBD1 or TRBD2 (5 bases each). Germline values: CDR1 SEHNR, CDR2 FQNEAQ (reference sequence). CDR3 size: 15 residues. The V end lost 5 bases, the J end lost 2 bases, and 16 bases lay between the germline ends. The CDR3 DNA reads TGTGCCAGCAGCGCCTCCCGGGGCCTACCCTACGAGCAGTACTTC. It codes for CASSASRGLPYEQYF. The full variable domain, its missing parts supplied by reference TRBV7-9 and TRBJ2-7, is DTGVSQNPRHKITKRGQNVTFRCDPISEHNRLYWYRQTLGQGPEFLTYFQNEAQLEKSRLLSDRFSAERPKGSFSTLEIQRTEQGDSAMYLCASSASRGLPYEQYFGPGTRLTVT.

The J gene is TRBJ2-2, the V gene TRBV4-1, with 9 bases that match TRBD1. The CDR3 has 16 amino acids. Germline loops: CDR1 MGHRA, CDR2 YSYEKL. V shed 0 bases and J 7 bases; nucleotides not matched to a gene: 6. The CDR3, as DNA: TGCGCCAGCAGCCAAGAAGGGGGACAGGGTTTCGGGGAGCTGTTTTTT. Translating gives CASSQEGGQGFGELFF.

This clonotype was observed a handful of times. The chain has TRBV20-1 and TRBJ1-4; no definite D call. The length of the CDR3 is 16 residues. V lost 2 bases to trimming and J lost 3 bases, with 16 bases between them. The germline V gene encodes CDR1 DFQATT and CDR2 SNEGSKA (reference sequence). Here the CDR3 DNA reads TGCAGTGCTAGAAAATGGACGGGCGGGGCTAATGAAAAACTGTTTTTT. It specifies CSARKWTGGANEKLFF.

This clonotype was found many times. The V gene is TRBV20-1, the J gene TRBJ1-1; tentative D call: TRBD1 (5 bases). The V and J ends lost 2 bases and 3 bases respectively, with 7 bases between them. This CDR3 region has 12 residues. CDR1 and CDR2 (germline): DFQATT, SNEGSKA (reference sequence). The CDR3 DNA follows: TGCAGTGCTAGATTCAGGGACACTGAAGCTTTCTTT. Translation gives CSARFRDTEAFF.

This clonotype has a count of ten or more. CDR3 in amino acids: CASSFGQLNYGYTF. For the CDR3, the DNA is TGTGCCAGCAGTTTTGGACAGCTTAACTATGGCTACACCTTC. This chain uses TRBV28 with TRBJ1-2; possibly TRBD1 for D (6 bases). CDR3 length: 14 amino acids. Per germline, CDR1 MDHEN and CDR2 SYDVKM. V was pared by 3 bases and J by 1 base, with 9 bases between.

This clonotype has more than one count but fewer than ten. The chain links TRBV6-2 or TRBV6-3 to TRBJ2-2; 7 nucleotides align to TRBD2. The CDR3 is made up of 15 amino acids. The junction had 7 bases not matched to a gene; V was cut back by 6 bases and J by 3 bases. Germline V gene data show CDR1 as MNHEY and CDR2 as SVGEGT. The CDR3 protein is CASRPGLVDTGELFF. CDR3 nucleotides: TGTGCCAGCAGACCCGGACTAGTGGACACCGGGGAGCTGTTTTTT.

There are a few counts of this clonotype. CDR3 loop: CASSYSGKFSYEQYF. DNA for the CDR3: TGTGCCAGCAGTTACTCGGGGAAGTTCTCCTACGAGCAGTACTTC. The chain joins TRBV6-2 or TRBV6-3 to TRBJ2-7; D not resolved. This CDR3 spans 15 amino acids. Germline CDR1 MNHEY, CDR2 SVGEGT. The germline V and J ends were trimmed by 0 bases and 0 bases, with 9 bases remaining between them.

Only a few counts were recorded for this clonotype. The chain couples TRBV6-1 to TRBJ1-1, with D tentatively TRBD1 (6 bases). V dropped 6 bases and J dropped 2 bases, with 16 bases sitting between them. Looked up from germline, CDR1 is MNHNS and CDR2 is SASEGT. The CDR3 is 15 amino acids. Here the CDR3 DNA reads TGTGCCAGCAGCCTACAGGGAGGGGGTAACACTGAAGCTTTCTTT. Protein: CASSLQGGGNTEAFF.

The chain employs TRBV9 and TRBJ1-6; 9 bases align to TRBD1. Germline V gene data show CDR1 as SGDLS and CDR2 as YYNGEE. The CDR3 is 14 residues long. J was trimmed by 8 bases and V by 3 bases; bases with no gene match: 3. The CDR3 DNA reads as TGTGCCAGCAGCGAGGGACAGGGAGATTCACCCCTCCACTTT. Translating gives CASSEGQGDSPLHF.

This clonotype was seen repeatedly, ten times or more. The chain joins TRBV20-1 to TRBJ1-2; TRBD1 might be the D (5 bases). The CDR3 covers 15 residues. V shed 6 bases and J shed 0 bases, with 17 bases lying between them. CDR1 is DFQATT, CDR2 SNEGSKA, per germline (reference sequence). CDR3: CSAHSPRASNYGYTF. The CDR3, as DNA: TGCAGTGCCCACTCCCCCAGGGCCTCTAACTATGGCTACACCTTC.

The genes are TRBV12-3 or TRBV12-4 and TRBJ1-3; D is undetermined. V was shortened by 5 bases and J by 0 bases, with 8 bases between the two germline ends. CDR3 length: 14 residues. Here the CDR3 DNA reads TGTGCCAGCAGTGCCAGCGTCTCTGGAAACACCATATATTTT. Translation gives CASSASVSGNTIYF.

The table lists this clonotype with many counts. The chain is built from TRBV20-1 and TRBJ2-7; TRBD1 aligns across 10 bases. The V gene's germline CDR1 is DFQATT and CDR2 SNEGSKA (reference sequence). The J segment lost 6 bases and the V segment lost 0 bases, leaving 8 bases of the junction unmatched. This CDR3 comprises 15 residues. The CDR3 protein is CSARDTRTGGSEQYF. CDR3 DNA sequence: TGCAGTGCTAGAGATACAAGGACAGGGGGTAGCGAGCAGTACTTC.